Included here is one TCR beta chain sequence, with context. The table lists this clonotype with a few counts. Its antigen remains unidentified. Base qualities are not recorded, but no much larger clone differs from it by a single base. From cysteine to phenylalanine, the CDR3 is 14 amino acids long. Only the CDR3 portion is preserved as DNA: 42 bases, with reading frame beginning at the first base. Looking up the germline V gene (reference sequence) yields CDR1 DFQATT and CDR2 SNEGSKA. V loses 5 bases, J loses 4 bases, and the germline ends lie 17 bases apart. All donors were healthy Caucasians. Three pairs of female monozygotic twins, all aged about 18 to 29 years, made up the twin cohort. CD4+ and CD8+ T cell populations were isolated with positive isolation kits from Invitrogen. This sample is part of a study of identical twins (dated by TCRdb to the mid-2010s). For the study in its entirety: The study deep-sequenced TCR alpha and beta repertoires from monozygotic twins, unrelated adults of various ages and cord blood to test whether fetal clonotypes persist. To rule out contamination, the twin experiments were replicated at different times with different library preparation protocols. What the study reported, not specific to this receptor: Because the same donors could not be followed over many years, conclusions were based on cross-sectional statistical analysis. In monozygotic twins, recombination models systematically underestimated out-of-frame TCR alpha sharing, but the models matched the sharing seen between unrelated individuals. Out-of-frame TCR alpha sequences shared between twins showed an excess of low generation-probability sequences compared with coincidental sharing between unrelated individuals. Fewer insertions were carried by abundant cord blood beta clonotypes, a similar but weaker trend appeared in young adult naive repertoires, and no such trend appeared in memory repertoires. Invariant T cells such as MAIT and iNKT could partly confound zero-insertion analyses, although diverse VJ usage argued against such confounding for most clonotypes. The excess sharing between twins in beta out-of-frame sequences was weaker because fewer shared sequences reduced the signal-to-noise ratio.

To prepare the library, 5' RACE was applied. The reads were generated on an Illumina HiSeq 2000. A universal primer binding site was added through template switching, and the final cDNA carried a unique molecular identifier so that TCR cDNA molecules could be counted accurately. Specific primers in the conserved constant-segment region were used to synthesize first-strand cDNA for TCR alpha and beta chains. To control for contamination, every cDNA library was double barcoded, receiving both a SMART-Mk sample barcode and Illumina barcodes. TruSeq adapter sequences and Illumina sample barcodes were added in two successive PCR steps. Sequencing of the TCR alpha and beta cDNA libraries was done on the Illumina HiSeq platform using custom primers. The authors processed their data as follows. MiGEC processed the raw reads to extract unique molecular identifiers, while MiXCR was used to determine the CDR3 positions. For each individual, recombination models were inferred using an EM algorithm with the repgenHMM and IGoR tools. The tcR package in R was used for shared clonotype analysis, with sharing normalized by the product of cloneset sizes. To study raw recombination free of thymic and clonal selection effects, out-of-frame nonproductive sequences were analyzed. TCRdb reprocessing: public reads trimmed at Q25 with fastp, clones called with MiXCR, in-frame beta chains kept. Under each unique CDR3 protein, matching rows form one entry showing the most common genes and DNA. The V and J calls and clone size are TCRdb's, not the authors'. In all, the sample holds 460,000 or so distinct CDR3 sequences, and 14% of those were seen once. 0.52% of the sample goes to the ten largest clones.

This same sample was also part of a study on yellow fever vaccine responses in identical twins. Taken from the second paper: According to the authors, the vaccine-induced T cell response in identical twins seemed to be partly convergent and partly specific to each individual. In identical twins, the study followed T cell clones that responded to the vaccine with precision.

Rearrangement joined TRBV20-1 to TRBJ1-2; a tentative D match to TRBD1 spans 6 bases. The material sequenced was CD4+ T cells sorted from blood. The receptor's source is a woman aged 18-35 years in good health. The DNA sequence reads TGCAGTGCTCGATCGGGGGGCGAAGGCTATGGCTACACCTTC. Translation gives CSARSGGEGYGYTF.